This section outlines one T cell receptor (beta chain) sequence together with its context. Antigen: not known. Relative to the germline gene, one junction end is altered; a read error may explain this. As defined, naive CD8 cells were CD45RO-negative and positively selected for CCR7, with terminally differentiated effector memory CD45RA+ cells excluded. The CDR3 has 18 amino acids. The V gene's germline CDR1 is SSHAT and CDR2 FNYEAQ (reference sequence). Source study methods: Sequence data from immunoSEQ were junction-only and lacked quality scores; consequently, filtering differed. Here immunoSEQ multiplex PCR was the method, and the copy in TCRdb shows in-frame clones only, minus some. That table gives V, J and clone size, and the DNA gave D and trimming. The sample yields about 1,800,000 clones, 85% to 95% seen once. The sample comes from a study of shared clonotypes between healthy human individuals. Turning to the study itself: Per donor, CD8 memory used one plate, CD8 naive used two, CD4 memory used three and CD4 naive used three. Study findings and constraints: Larger estimated richness was generally seen in naive subsets than in memory subsets.

The chain links TRBV7-7 to TRBJ1-6; D gene uncertain. The clonotype originates from a man between 18 and 29 years old in good health. The sequencing sample was made of naive CD8+ T cells sorted from blood. In nucleotides, the CDR3 is TGTGCTAGCAGCTTAGCATTTGCCGGCGATTGGGGTAATTCACCCCTCCACTTT. This codes for CASSLAFAGDWGNSPLHF.